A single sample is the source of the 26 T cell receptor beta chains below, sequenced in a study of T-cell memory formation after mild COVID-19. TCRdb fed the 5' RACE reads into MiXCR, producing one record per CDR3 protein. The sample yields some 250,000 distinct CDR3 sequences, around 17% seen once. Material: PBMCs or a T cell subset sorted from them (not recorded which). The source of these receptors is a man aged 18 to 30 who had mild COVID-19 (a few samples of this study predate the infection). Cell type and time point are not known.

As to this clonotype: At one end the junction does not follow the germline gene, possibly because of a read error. The DNA of the CDR3 is TGTGCTAGCAGCTTAGCGGGGCGAGGGGATGAGCAGTTCTTC. Amino acid sequence: CASSLAGRGDEQFF. The rearrangement joins TRBV7-7 to TRBJ2-1, with TRBD2 identical over 8 bases. Germline assignment: CDR1 SSHAT and CDR2 FNYEAQ (reference sequence). The CDR3 contains 14 residues.

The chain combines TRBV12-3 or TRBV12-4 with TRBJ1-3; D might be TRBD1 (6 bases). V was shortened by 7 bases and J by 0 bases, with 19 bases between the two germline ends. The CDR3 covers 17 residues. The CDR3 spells CASTPHPGAISGNTIYF. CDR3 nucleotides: TGTGCCAGCACTCCTCACCCGGGGGCCATCTCTGGAAACACCATATATTTT.

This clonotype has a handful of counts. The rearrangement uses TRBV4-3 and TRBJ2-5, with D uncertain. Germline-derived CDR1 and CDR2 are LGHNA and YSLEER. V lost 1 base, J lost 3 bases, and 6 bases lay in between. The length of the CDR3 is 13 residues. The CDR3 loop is CASSQGLEETQYF. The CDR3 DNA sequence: TGCGCCAGCAGCCAAGGTCTTGAAGAGACCCAGTACTTC.

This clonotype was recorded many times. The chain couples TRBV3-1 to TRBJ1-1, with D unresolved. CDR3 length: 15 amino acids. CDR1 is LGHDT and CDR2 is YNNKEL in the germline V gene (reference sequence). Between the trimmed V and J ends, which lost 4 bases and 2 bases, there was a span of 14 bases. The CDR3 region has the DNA TGTGCCAGCAGCCCTGGATTTGGATTTAACACTGAAGCTTTCTTT. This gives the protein CASSPGFGFNTEAFF.

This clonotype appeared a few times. In nucleotides, the CDR3 is TGTGCCGCCCGACTAGCGGGGGTCGGGGAGCTGTTTTTT. The encoded protein is CAARLAGVGELFF. The genes are TRBV28 and TRBJ2-2; 12 bases fit TRBD2. This CDR3 comprises 13 residues. V lost 11 bases and J lost 7; bases outside the gene matches: 5. The germline CDR1 and CDR2 sequences are MDHEN and SYDVKM. Looking up the rest from reference TRBV28 and TRBJ2-2 gives the full variable domain: DVKVTQSSRYLVKRTGEKVFLECVQDMDHENMFWYRQDPGLGLRLIYFSYDVKMKEKGDIPEGYSVSREKKERFSLILESASTNQTSMYLCAARLAGVGELFFGEGSRLTVL.

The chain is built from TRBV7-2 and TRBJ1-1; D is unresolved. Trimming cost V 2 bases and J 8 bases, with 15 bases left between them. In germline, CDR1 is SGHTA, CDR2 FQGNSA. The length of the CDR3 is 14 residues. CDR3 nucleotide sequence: TGTGCCAGCAGCTTAAGTCGGCACATGCAAGAAGCTTTCTTT. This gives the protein CASSLSRHMQEAFF. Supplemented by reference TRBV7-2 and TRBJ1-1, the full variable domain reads GAGVSQSPSNKVTEKGKDVELRCDPISGHTALYWYRQSLGQGLEFLIYFQGNSAPDKSGLPSDRFSAERTGGSVSTLTIQRTQQEDSAVYLCASSLSRHMQEAFFGQGTRLTVV.

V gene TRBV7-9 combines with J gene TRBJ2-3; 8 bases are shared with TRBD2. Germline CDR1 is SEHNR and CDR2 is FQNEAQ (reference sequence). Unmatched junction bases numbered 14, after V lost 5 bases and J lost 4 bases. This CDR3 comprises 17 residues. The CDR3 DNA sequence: TGTGCCAGCAGCCCAGAGGTCGGGGGGGCCTTGGCAGATACGCAGTATTTT. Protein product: CASSPEVGGALADTQYF.

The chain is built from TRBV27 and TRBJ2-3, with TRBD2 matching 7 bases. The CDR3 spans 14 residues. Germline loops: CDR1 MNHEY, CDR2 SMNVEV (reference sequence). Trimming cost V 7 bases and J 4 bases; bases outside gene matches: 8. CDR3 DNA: TGTGCCAGCACCGTGAGCGGGGTGTCAGATACGCAGTATTTT. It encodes CASTVSGVSDTQYF.

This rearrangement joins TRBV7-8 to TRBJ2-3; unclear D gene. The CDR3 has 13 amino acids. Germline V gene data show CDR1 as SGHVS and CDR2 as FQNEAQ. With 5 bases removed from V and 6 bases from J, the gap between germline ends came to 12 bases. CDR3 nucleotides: TGTGCCAGCAGCCCCCCCCCCGAGGATACGCAGTATTTT. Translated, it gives CASSPPPEDTQYF.

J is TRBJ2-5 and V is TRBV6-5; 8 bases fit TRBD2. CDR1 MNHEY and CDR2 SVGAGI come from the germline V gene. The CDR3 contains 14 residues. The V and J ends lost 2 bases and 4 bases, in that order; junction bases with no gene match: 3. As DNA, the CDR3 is TGTGCCAGCAGTTACGGCGGGGGGATAGAGACCCAGTACTTC. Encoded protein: CASSYGGGIETQYF.

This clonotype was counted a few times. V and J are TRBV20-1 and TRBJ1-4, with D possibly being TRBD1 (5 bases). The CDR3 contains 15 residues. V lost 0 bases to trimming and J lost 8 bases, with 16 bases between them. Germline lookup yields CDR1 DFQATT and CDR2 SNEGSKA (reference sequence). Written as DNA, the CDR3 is TGCAGTGCTAGAGATCAGGGCTATGGAGGAGAAAAACTGTTTTTT. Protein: CSARDQGYGGEKLFF.

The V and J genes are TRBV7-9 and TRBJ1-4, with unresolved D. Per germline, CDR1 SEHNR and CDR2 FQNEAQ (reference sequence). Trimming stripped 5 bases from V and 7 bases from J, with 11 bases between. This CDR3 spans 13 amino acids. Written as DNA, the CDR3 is TGTGCCAGCAGCCCGGCTTTGAGTGAAAAACTGTTTTTT. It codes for CASSPALSEKLFF.

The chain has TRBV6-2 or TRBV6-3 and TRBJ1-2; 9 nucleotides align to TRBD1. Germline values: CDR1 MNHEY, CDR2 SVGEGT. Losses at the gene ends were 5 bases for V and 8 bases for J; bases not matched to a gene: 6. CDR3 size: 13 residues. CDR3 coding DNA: TGTGCCAGCAGTCACAGGGGGCTCAAGGGCTACACCTTC. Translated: CASSHRGLKGYTF.

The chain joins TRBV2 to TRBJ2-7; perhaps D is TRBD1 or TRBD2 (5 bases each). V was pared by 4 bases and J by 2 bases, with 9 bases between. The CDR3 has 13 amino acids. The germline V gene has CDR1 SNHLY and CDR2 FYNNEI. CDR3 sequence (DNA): TGTGCCAGCAGTGGGACGGGACCCTACGAGCAGTACTTC. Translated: CASSGTGPYEQYF.

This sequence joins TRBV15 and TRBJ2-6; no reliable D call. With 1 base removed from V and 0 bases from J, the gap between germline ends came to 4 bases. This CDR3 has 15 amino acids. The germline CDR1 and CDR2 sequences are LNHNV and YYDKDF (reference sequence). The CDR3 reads CATSRVSSGANVLTF. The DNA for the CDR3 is TGTGCCACCAGCAGAGTTTCCTCTGGGGCCAACGTCCTGACTTTC.

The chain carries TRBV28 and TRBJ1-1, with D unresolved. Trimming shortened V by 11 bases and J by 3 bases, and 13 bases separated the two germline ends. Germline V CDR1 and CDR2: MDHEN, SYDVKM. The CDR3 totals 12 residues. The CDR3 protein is CAAREGDTEAFF. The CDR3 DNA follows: TGTGCCGCGAGGGAGGGCGACACTGAAGCTTTCTTT.

In DNA, the CDR3 is TGTGCCAGCAGCCAAGAAACAGGGCGAAATTCACCCCTCCACTTT. Its translation is CASSQETGRNSPLHF. V is TRBV3-1 and J is TRBJ1-6; a possible D gene is TRBD1 (6 bases). The CDR3 is 15 residues long. V shed 0 bases and J shed 7 bases, with 10 bases lying between them. Germline CDR1 LGHDT, CDR2 YNNKEL (reference sequence).

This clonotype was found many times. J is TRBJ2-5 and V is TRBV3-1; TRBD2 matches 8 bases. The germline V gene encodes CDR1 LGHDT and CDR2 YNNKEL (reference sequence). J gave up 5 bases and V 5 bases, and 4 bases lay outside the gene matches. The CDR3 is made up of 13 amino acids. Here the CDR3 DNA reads TGTGCCAGCAGCGAGACTAGCGAGGAGACCCAGTACTTC. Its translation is CASSETSEETQYF.

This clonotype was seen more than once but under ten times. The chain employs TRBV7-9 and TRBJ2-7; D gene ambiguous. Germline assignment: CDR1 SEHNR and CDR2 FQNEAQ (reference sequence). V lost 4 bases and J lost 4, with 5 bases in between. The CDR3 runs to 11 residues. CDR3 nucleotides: TGTGCCAGCAGCTCAGAATACGAGCAGTACTTC. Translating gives CASSSEYEQYF.

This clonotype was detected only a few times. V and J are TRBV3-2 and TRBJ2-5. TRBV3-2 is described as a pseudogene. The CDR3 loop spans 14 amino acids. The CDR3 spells CASSPRPAQETQYF. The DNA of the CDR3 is TGTGCCAGCAGCCCAAGGCCGGCTCAAGAGACCCAGTACTTC.

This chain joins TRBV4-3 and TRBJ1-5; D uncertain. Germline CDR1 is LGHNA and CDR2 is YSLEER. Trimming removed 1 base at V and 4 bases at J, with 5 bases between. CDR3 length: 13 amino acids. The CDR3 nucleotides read TGCGCCAGCAGCCAAGCCGAAAATCAGCCCCAGCATTTT. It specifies CASSQAENQPQHF.

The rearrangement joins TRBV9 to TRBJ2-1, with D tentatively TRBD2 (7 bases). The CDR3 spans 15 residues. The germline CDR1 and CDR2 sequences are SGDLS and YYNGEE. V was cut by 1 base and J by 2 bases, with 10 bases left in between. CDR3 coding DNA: TGTGCCAGCAGCGTAAGGGGGGGAACCTACAATGAGCAGTTCTTC. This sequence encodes CASSVRGGTYNEQFF.

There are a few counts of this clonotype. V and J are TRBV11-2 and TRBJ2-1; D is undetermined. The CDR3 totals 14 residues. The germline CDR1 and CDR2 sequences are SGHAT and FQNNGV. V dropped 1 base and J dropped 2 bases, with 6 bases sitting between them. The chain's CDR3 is CASSLGGAYNEQFF. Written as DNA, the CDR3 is TGTGCCAGCAGCTTAGGTGGTGCCTACAATGAGCAGTTCTTC.

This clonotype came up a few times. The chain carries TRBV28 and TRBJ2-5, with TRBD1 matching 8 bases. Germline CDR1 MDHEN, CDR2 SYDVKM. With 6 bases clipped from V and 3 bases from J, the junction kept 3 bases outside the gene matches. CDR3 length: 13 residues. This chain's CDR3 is CASRAGGEETQYF. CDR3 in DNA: TGTGCCAGCAGGGCAGGGGGCGAAGAGACCCAGTACTTC.

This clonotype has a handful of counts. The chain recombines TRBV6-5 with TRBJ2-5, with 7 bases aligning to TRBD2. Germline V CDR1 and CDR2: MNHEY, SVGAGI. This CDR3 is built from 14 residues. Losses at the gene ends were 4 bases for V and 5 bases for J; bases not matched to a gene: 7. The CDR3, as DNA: TGTGCCAGCAGTTTCCTGACTAGCTCGGAGACCCAGTACTTC. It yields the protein CASSFLTSSETQYF.

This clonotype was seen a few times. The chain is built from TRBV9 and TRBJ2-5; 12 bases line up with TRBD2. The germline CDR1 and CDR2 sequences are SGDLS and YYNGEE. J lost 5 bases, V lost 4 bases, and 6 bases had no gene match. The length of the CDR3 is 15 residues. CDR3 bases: TGTGCCAGCAGCCCGCGGACTAGCGGGGTTGAGACCCAGTACTTC. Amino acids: CASSPRTSGVETQYF.